This entry describes one T cell receptor beta chain. Assay: immunoSEQ multiplex PCR; the TCRdb copy retains only in-frame clones and omits some. The sample carries around 160,000 clones, about 90% recorded once. The sample originates from a study of T cell responses to AZD1222 COVID-19 vaccine. The origin of this receptor is an adult in good health. Source: peripheral blood, taken on day 0 of AZD1222 vaccination.

CDR3 in amino acids: CASSLVGTKGLGTEAFF. The CDR3 coding sequence is TGCGCCAGCAGCTTGGTTGGGACCAAGGGTTTAGGCACTGAAGCTTTCTTT. The chain uses TRBV5-1 and TRBJ1-1; tentative D call: TRBD1 (5 bases). Trimming pared 0 bases from V and 4 bases from J, leaving 19 bases between. CDR1 SGHRS and CDR2 YFSETQ come from the germline V gene. The CDR3 is made up of 17 amino acids. Full variable domain (outside the CDR3, taken from reference TRBV5-1 and TRBJ1-1): KAGVTQTPRYLIKTRGQQVTLSCSPISGHRSVSWYQQTPGQGLQFLFEYFSETQRNKGNFPGRFSGRQFSNSRSEMNVSTLELGDSALYLCASSLVGTKGLGTEAFFGQGTRLTVV.